This T cell receptor beta chain is drawn from a study of response to subunit inactivated influenza vaccine. The study, taken as a whole, reports: The authors offered the suggestion that each seasonal influenza vaccination recruits few new T cells.

One entry per CDR3 protein, called by TCRdb with MiXCR from the RT-PCR reads. The table includes some 640,000 distinct CDR3 sequences, 11% to 15% detected once. This clonotype was detected a few times. What it recognizes is unknown. J lost 4 bases, V lost 5 bases, and 9 bases had no gene match. This CDR3 is built from 15 residues. CDR1 and CDR2 (germline): SGHTA, FQGNSA. This rearrangement joins TRBV7-2 to TRBJ2-3, with 7 bases identical to TRBD1. This clonotype was sampled from a man aged 45-65 years who received an inactivated influenza vaccine. The material sequenced was PBMCs from blood, taken roughly 2 weeks before vaccination. CDR3 protein: CASSPNRGPPDTQYF. The CDR3 DNA reads TGTGCCAGCAGCCCCAACAGGGGCCCCCCAGATACGCAGTATTTT.